This is a list of T cell receptor beta chains from one sample in a study of control samples from healthy donors and cancer patients. Measured with immunoSEQ multiplex PCR; TCRdb has only the in-frame clones, and not every one. This sample has approximately 44,000 clones, with 65% to 80% found just once. Material for sequencing was formalin-fixed, paraffin-embedded tissue. Receptors were obtained from a male donor with melanoma. CDR3s include the opening cysteine and the closing phenylalanine or tryptophan. Fields, in order: V gene, CDR3 protein.

V: TRBV2
CDR3: CASSRDRGTEPQHF

V: TRBV5-6
CDR3: CASSALYTGELFF

V: TRBV5-1
CDR3: CASSQQGIEAFF

V: TRBV5-5
CDR3: CASSLDLGQGAQGYTF

V: TRBV5-1
CDR3: CASSPAKGEAYNEQFF

V: TRBV7-9
CDR3: CASSLSGLAAYNEQFF

V: TRBV28
CDR3: CASSAIYGDSSYEQYF

V: TRBV18
CDR3: CASSPGHQAYEQYF

V: TRBV28
CDR3: CASSPLRGVGYTF

V: TRBV7-9
CDR3: CTSSASGSRSYEQYF

V: TRBV20-1
CDR3: CSATLAEQYF

V: TRBV11-2
CDR3: CASSPRATNEKLFF

V: TRBV19
CDR3: CASSIRDSNSNQPQHF

V: TRBV27
CDR3: CASSGGGPDTQYF

V: TRBV28
CDR3: CASSPRSVPETQYF

V: TRBV10-3
CDR3: CAISESTAGHASSYNEQFF

V: TRBV3-1/TRBV3-2
CDR3: CASSQEVGVWDTQYF

V: TRBV5-1
CDR3: CASRFGLAVNTGELFF

V: TRBV18
CDR3: CASSPWQGSGEQYF

V: TRBV27
CDR3: CASKIAATSTGELFF

V: TRBV3-1/TRBV3-2
CDR3: CASSQAVSNQPQHF

V: TRBV19
CDR3: CASSTGRGDTQYF

V: TRBV5-1
CDR3: CASSFLAGGTDTQYF

V: TRBV14
CDR3: CASSQGVWPDEQFF

V: TRBV18
CDR3: CASSPGTFYGYTF

V: TRBV19
CDR3: CASSITGRLGGELFF

V: TRBV7-6
CDR3: CASSLLTSGRRQETQYF

V: TRBV24-1
CDR3: CATSGQGSSTDTQYF

V: TRBV18
CDR3: CASSPLRGDGTDTQYF

V: TRBV2
CDR3: CASSTGQAGANVLTF

V: TRBV2
CDR3: CASSAQPGRLDTQYF

V: TRBV6-4
CDR3: CASILRGTATDTQYF

V: TRBV18
CDR3: CASSPMFGTGGTGELFF

V: TRBV27
CDR3: CATRGGAYEQYF

V: TRBV6-4
CDR3: CATIPPGALGNYGYTF

V: TRBV19
CDR3: CASSEWVGENTEAFF

V: TRBV11-2
CDR3: CASSFPPLFGRLFTDTQYF

V: TRBV2
CDR3: CASSEVGVAGTYEQYF

V: TRBV5-1
CDR3: CASSLGTQHTGELFF

V: TRBV6-1
CDR3: CASSEGTGSLVF

V: TRBV27
CDR3: CARDRGRHEQYF

V: TRBV29-1
CDR3: CSVEGMNTEAFF

V: TRBV7-3
CDR3: CASSPLGQSTDTQYF

V: TRBV6-1
CDR3: CASSEMGDVYNEQFF

V: TRBV19
CDR3: CASSVSSNQPQHF

V: TRBV19
CDR3: CATKPGQGSYNEQFF

V: TRBV14
CDR3: CASGLGYEQYF

V: TRBV7-9
CDR3: CASSSGVDGDNSPLHF

V: TRBV10-3
CDR3: CAITTGSGNNEQFF

V: TRBV7-6
CDR3: CASSLGQGKNTEAFF

V: TRBV27
CDR3: CASSLTGGSAYEQYF

V: TRBV27
CDR3: CASSFKLAGVSTGELFF

V: TRBV24-1
CDR3: CATPSEAGAGYTF

V: TRBV29-1
CDR3: CSVGGAGTANGHEQYF

V: TRBV28
CDR3: CASSFGPEGYGYTF

V: TRBV2
CDR3: CASSEDKSFTDTQYF

V: TRBV24-1
CDR3: CATSDSGGGWETQYF

V: TRBV5-3
CDR3: CARSLVAQPPYEQYF

V: TRBV25-1
CDR3: CASGRGEKLFF